The sample holds a few counts of the clone carrying this T cell receptor beta chain. Each CDR3 protein gets one entry after TCRdb re-called the 5' RACE reads with MiXCR. The sample gives about 82,000 distinct CDR3 sequences, approximately 4.7% of which show up once; roughly 7.1% is in the top ten. This sample is drawn from a study of T cells of healthy individuals. Trimming cost V 2 bases and J 3 bases; bases outside gene matches: 6. The CDR3 is 17 residues long. Germline CDR1 SGHTA, CDR2 FQGNSA. The TCR comes from a female donor in good health. V gene TRBV7-2 combines with J gene TRBJ2-1; 11 bases map to TRBD2. CDR3 DNA sequence: TGTGCCAGCAGCTTATCTACTAGCGGGAGAAACTACAATGAGCAGTTCTTC. The encoded protein is CASSLSTSGRNYNEQFF.